Shown below are 10 T cell receptor beta chains from a single sample sequenced in a study of radiotherapy plus CTLA-4 blockade in lung cancer. The assay was immunoSEQ multiplex PCR, and TCRdb's table has in-frame clones only and misses some. The sample has 35,000 to 40,000 clones, about two thirds seen once. The sequences come from peripheral blood, collected from a patient treated with radiotherapy plus ipilimumab. These receptors all stem from a human donor with non-small cell lung cancer who had stable disease on radiotherapy plus ipilimumab.

The V call is TRBV5-3, the J call TRBJ2-1, with 13 bases that match TRBD2. TRBV5-3 is recorded as an ORF, its role being uncertain. The CDR3 is 21 amino acids. After removal of 6 bases from V and 6 bases from J, the junction contained 24 bases not matched to a gene. The CDR3 spells CARIFGAQLAGGPILCNEQFF. The CDR3 bases are TGTGCCAGAATCTTCGGGGCCCAACTAGCGGGGGGGCCGATACTCTGCAATGAGCAGTTCTTC.

V and J are TRBV19 and TRBJ2-7, with a weak D call TRBD2 (7 bases). Germline CDR1 is LNHDA and CDR2 is SQIVND (reference sequence). The CDR3 loop spans 15 amino acids. V was cut by 4 bases and J by 3 bases, with 16 bases left in between. The CDR3 loop is CASSKKGDYFYEQYF. The DNA for the CDR3 is TGTGCCAGTAGTAAAAAGGGGGACTACTTCTACGAGCAGTACTTC.

The J gene is TRBJ2-2, the V gene TRBV9, with TRBD1 identical over 8 bases. Germline V gene sequence: CDR1 SGDLS, CDR2 YYNGEE. The CDR3 spans 15 residues. With 2 bases clipped from V and 4 bases from J, the junction kept 4 bases outside the gene matches. This CDR3 is CASSVETGATGELFF. DNA for the CDR3: TGTGCCAGCAGCGTCGAGACAGGGGCCACCGGGGAGCTGTTTTTT.

This clone has more than one count but fewer than ten. This chain uses TRBV10-3 with TRBJ1-1, with unresolved D. V was pared by 9 bases and J by 7 bases, with 15 bases between. This CDR3 comprises 12 residues. The germline V gene encodes CDR1 ENHRY and CDR2 SYGVKD. CDR3 protein: CAIRETSNEAFF. The CDR3, as DNA: TGTGCCATTAGGGAGACTAGTAATGAAGCTTTCTTT.

The chain carries TRBV18 and TRBJ1-5; maybe TRBD1 (5 bases). CDR3 length: 15 residues. Germline V lookup: CDR1 KGHSH, CDR2 LQKENI. V gave up 5 bases and J gave up 3 bases, with 14 bases separating them. For the CDR3, the DNA is TGTGCCAGCTCAGCCGGTGCAGGGCCCAATCAGCCCCAGCATTTT. The encoded protein is CASSAGAGPNQPQHF. The full variable domain, completed using reference TRBV18 and TRBJ1-5, is NAGVMQNPRHLVRRRGQEARLRCSPMKGHSHVYWYRQLPEEGLKFMVYLQKENIIDESGMPKERFSAEFPKEGPSILRIQQVVRGDSAAYFCASSAGAGPNQPQHFGDGTRLSIL.

The rearrangement joins TRBV6-6 to TRBJ1-5, with D hard to call. Germline CDR1 reads MNHNY; CDR2 reads SVGAGI (reference sequence). The CDR3 totals 15 residues. V lost 4 bases and J lost 3, with 13 bases in between. CDR3 nucleotide sequence: TGTGCCAGCAGTTTTATTCCCCGGGACAATCAGCCCCAGCATTTT. Translated, it gives CASSFIPRDNQPQHF.

The genes are TRBV7-9 and TRBJ1-3; tentative D call: TRBD1 (5 bases). CDR3 size: 16 residues. Germline-derived CDR1 and CDR2 are SEHNR and FQNEAQ (reference sequence). V gave up 5 bases and J gave up 4 bases, with 18 bases separating them. CDR3 sequence reads: CASSLGTTRAGNTIYF. DNA of the CDR3: TGTGCCAGCAGCCTCGGGACTACAAGGGCCGGAAACACCATATATTTT.

The chain employs TRBV5-4 and TRBJ1-3, with D possibly TRBD1 on 5 matching bases. The CDR3 is 13 amino acids. Trimming shortened V by 5 bases and J by 5 bases, and 11 bases separated the two germline ends. The V gene's germline CDR1 is SGHNT and CDR2 YYREEE (reference sequence). The CDR3 reads CASRIRERNTIYF. The CDR3, as DNA: TGTGCCAGCAGAATCAGGGAACGAAACACCATATATTTT.

The CDR3 region is CASSTGQGERIDTQYF. CDR3 DNA: TGTGCCAGCAGCACCGGACAGGGAGAAAGAATAGATACGCAGTATTTT. The genes are TRBV11-3 and TRBJ2-3; TRBD1 aligns across 8 bases. Germline V gives CDR1 SGHNT, CDR2 YENEEA. The CDR3 is 16 amino acids. The V and J ends lost 5 bases and 5 bases, in that order; junction bases with no gene match: 12.

The V call is TRBV5-3, the J call TRBJ2-7; 10 nucleotides align to TRBD1. TRBV5-3 is marked as an open reading frame, function uncertain. The trim removed 9 bases at V and 8 bases at J, leaving 14 bases unmatched. The CDR3 has 14 residues. The CDR3 loop reads CANLPTGGPPKQYF. The CDR3, as DNA: TGTGCCAACTTACCGACAGGGGGCCCCCCCAAGCAGTACTTC.